This is a list of T cell receptor beta chains from one sample in a study of blood T cell repertoires in COVID-19. Repertoires were generated with immunoSEQ multiplex PCR, while TCRdb's copy carries only in-frame clones and drops some. In the table there are about 130,000 clones, around 80% of which are singletons. The source material was peripheral blood. These receptors were collected from a woman aged 60-70 years with acute or convalescent COVID-19. The CDR3 runs from the conserved cysteine through the conserved F or W. Each record gives: D gene, V gene, J gene, CDR3 protein. D genes are given only for firm matches.

d_gene: .; v_gene: TRBV5-4; j_gene: TRBJ1-1; CDR3aa: CASSFPGGVNTEAFF
d_gene: .; v_gene: TRBV3-1/TRBV3-2; j_gene: TRBJ1-1; CDR3aa: CASSDTGSTEAFF
d_gene: .; v_gene: TRBV18; j_gene: TRBJ1-1; CDR3aa: CASSPPSSYPTEAFF
d_gene: TRBD1; v_gene: TRBV5-6; j_gene: TRBJ1-6; CDR3aa: CASSLLDRSDSPLHF
d_gene: .; v_gene: TRBV6-5; j_gene: TRBJ1-5; CDR3aa: CASKATGGNQPQHF
d_gene: .; v_gene: TRBV7-2; j_gene: TRBJ1-6; CDR3aa: CASSQGVYYNSPLHF
d_gene: TRBD1; v_gene: TRBV7-3; j_gene: TRBJ1-1; CDR3aa: CASSPDGQGGSEAFF
d_gene: .; v_gene: TRBV2; j_gene: TRBJ1-1; CDR3aa: CASSYRKNTEAFF
d_gene: .; v_gene: TRBV30; j_gene: TRBJ2-5; CDR3aa: CAWSLSRETQYF
d_gene: .; v_gene: TRBV12-5; j_gene: TRBJ2-1; CDR3aa: CASGLPQGSVDNEQFF